A selection of T cell receptor beta chains follows, all from one sample in a study of OX40 agonist ivuxolimab in advanced cancers. Produced via immunoSEQ multiplex PCR; TCRdb's table is partial and in-frame only. Here the sample spans about 61,000 clones, around 83% being singletons. The starting material was CD4+ or CD8+ T cells sorted from blood, obtained in a trial of the OX40 agonist ivuxolimab. All receptors come from an adult with an advanced solid tumor such as melanoma, head and neck, liver or kidney cancer. Each CDR3 is given with its conserved first and last residue. Fields, in order: J gene, D gene, clone size, V gene, CDR3 protein, CDR3 DNA. D genes are given only for firm matches. Not every row has a clone size; where given, it reads once, few, many or a size class.

>TRBJ2-2|-|-|TRBV4-3
CASSQGESGPTGELFF
TGCGCCAGCAGCCAAGGGGAGTCAGGCCCCACCGGGGAGCTGTTTTTT
>TRBJ2-7|-|-|TRBV18
CASSPVKKAYEQYF
TGTGCCAGCTCACCAGTAAAAAAGGCCTACGAGCAGTACTTC
>TRBJ1-1|-|-|TRBV7-2
CASSWDGLNTEAFF
TGTGCCAGCAGCTGGGACGGGTTGAACACTGAAGCTTTCTTT
>TRBJ2-1|TRBD1|-|TRBV19
CASTPRTGEQFF
TGTGCCAGTACCCCACGGACAGGGGAGCAGTTCTTC
>TRBJ1-4|-|-|TRBV2
CASSPGPQGEKLFF
TGTGCCAGCAGTCCGGGACCCCAGGGTGAAAAACTGTTTTTT
>TRBJ1-6|-|-|TRBV19
CASSSGTRGPTNSPLHF
TGTGCCAGTAGTAGCGGGACCCGGGGACCTACGAATTCACCCCTCCACTTT
>TRBJ1-1|-|once|TRBV11-3
CASSPNPNTEAFF
TGTGCCAGCAGCCCTAACCCGAACACTGAAGCTTTCTTT
>TRBJ2-3|-|-|TRBV9
CASSVGGITDTQYF
TGTGCCAGCAGCGTAGGTGGGATCACAGATACGCAGTATTTT
>TRBJ2-1|TRBD2|-|TRBV5-6
CASSIGLAGINEQFF
TGTGCCAGCAGCATCGGACTAGCGGGGATCAATGAGCAGTTCTTC
>TRBJ1-1|-|few|TRBV5-4
CASSRREQGGWAFF
TGTGCCAGCAGTCGGAGAGAACAGGGCGGATGGGCTTTCTTT
>TRBJ2-7|-|-|TRBV7-8
CASSRGDSSYEQYF
TGTGCCAGCAGCCGGGGCGACAGCTCCTACGAGCAGTACTTC
>TRBJ2-7|TRBD1|-|TRBV6-1
CASSERGRSSYEQYF
TGTGCCAGCAGTGAAAGGGGGCGTAGCTCCTACGAGCAGTACTTC
>TRBJ1-5|-|-|TRBV7-2
CASSPIRGSNQPQHF
TGTGCCAGCAGCCCGATTAGGGGCTCCAATCAGCCCCAGCATTTT
>TRBJ1-4|TRBD1|-|TRBV7-2
CASRRTGIDEKLFF
TGTGCCAGCAGGAGGACAGGGATTGATGAAAAACTGTTTTTT
>TRBJ2-7|-|-|TRBV5-6
CASSSPRGPKYF
TGTGCCAGCAGTTCTCCGAGGGGTCCTAAGTACTTC
>TRBJ2-3|TRBD2|once|TRBV7-2
CASSNGLAVWPQYF
TGTGCCAGCAGCAACGGACTAGCGGTCTGGCCGCAGTATTTT
>TRBJ2-1|-|-|TRBV18
CASSALADLSYNEQFF
TGTGCCAGCTCAGCCTTAGCGGACCTCTCCTACAATGAGCAGTTCTTC
>TRBJ1-5|-|-|TRBV10-2
CASRKTGSDSNQPQHF
TGCGCCAGCAGAAAAACAGGGTCTGATAGCAATCAGCCCCAGCATTTT
>TRBJ2-2|-|once|TRBV6-5
CASSLTANTGELFF
TGTGCCAGCAGCCTCACGGCTAACACCGGGGAGCTGTTTTTT
>TRBJ2-2|-|-|TRBV18
CASYGQINTGELFF
TGTGCCAGCTACGGACAGATCAACACCGGGGAGCTGTTTTTT
>TRBJ2-7|-|-|TRBV7-9
CASSSDEQYF
TGTGCCAGCAGCTCGGACGAGCAGTACTTC
>TRBJ2-3|TRBD2|-|TRBV19
CASSIRRGSTDTQYF
TGTGCCAGTAGTATAAGGCGGGGGAGCACAGATACGCAGTATTTT
>TRBJ2-1|-|-|TRBV7-2
CASSRPYNEQFF
TGTGCCAGCAGCCGACCCTACAATGAGCAGTTCTTC
>TRBJ1-6|TRBD1|once|TRBV6-1
CASDRGNSPLHF
TGTGCCAGTGACAGGGGTAATTCACCCCTCCACTTT
>TRBJ2-7|TRBD1|-|TRBV30
CAWSKGTGGEQYF
TGTGCCTGGAGTAAGGGGACAGGGGGCGAGCAGTACTTC
>TRBJ2-1|-|-|TRBV2
CASSEENSPKFF
TGTGCCAGCAGTGAAGAGAACAGCCCGAAGTTCTTC
>TRBJ1-2|-|-|TRBV27
CASSSDRRNGYTF
TGTGCCAGCAGTTCCGACCGACGTAATGGCTACACCTTC
>TRBJ2-3|-|-|TRBV5-6
CASSLVATDTQYF
TGTGCCAGCAGCTTGGTAGCCACAGATACGCAGTATTTT
>TRBJ2-3|-|once|TRBV5-4
CASSPTSTDTQYF
TGTGCCAGCAGTCCCACGAGCACAGATACGCAGTATTTT
>TRBJ2-5|TRBD1|-|TRBV6-1
CASIGTGGDETQYF
TGTGCCAGCATCGGGACAGGGGGCGATGAGACCCAGTACTTC
>TRBJ1-5|-|-|TRBV5-5
CASSPGHPKEPQHF
TGTGCCAGCAGCCCGGGACACCCCAAGGAGCCCCAGCATTTT
>TRBJ2-7|TRBD2|-|TRBV11-3
CASSQGGIEQYF
TGTGCCAGCAGCCAGGGAGGGATCGAGCAGTACTTC
>TRBJ1-4|TRBD1|-|TRBV9
CTSSVGTGYEKLFF
TGTACCAGCAGCGTTGGGACAGGGTATGAAAAACTGTTTTTT
>TRBJ2-5|TRBD1|-|TRBV10-3
CAIADRGQGETQYF
TGTGCCATCGCTGACAGGGGCCAAGGGGAGACCCAGTACTTC
>TRBJ2-1|TRBD2|once|TRBV5-8
CASRTGTSAYNEQFF
TGTGCCAGCAGGACCGGGACTAGCGCCTACAATGAGCAGTTCTTC
>TRBJ1-6|TRBD1|once|TRBV5-1
CASGQGDNSPLHF
TGCGCCAGCGGACAGGGCGATAATTCACCCCTCCACTTT
>TRBJ2-2|-|once|TRBV6-4
CATKRTNTGELFF
TGTGCCACCAAGCGTACGAACACCGGGGAGCTGTTTTTT
>TRBJ2-3|-|-|TRBV4-1
CASSQDFRWEDTQYF
TGCGCCAGCAGCCAAGACTTTCGGTGGGAAGATACGCAGTATTTT
>TRBJ1-4|-|-|TRBV11-2
CASSFAGVGEKLFF
TGTGCCAGCAGCTTCGCAGGGGTCGGTGAAAAACTGTTTTTT
>TRBJ2-5|-|-|TRBV11-2
CASSRLGTQYF
TGTGCCAGCAGCCGGCTAGGGACCCAGTACTTC
>TRBJ2-1|TRBD2|-|TRBV30
CAWTLAGGDSYNEQFF
TGTGCCTGGACTCTAGCGGGGGGGGACTCCTACAATGAGCAGTTCTTC
>TRBJ2-7|-|-|TRBV19
CASSIPTEGTGYEQYF
TGTGCCAGTAGTATACCAACAGAAGGTACCGGCTACGAGCAGTACTTC
>TRBJ2-7|TRBD2|-|TRBV6-5
CATWAGSGGSYEQYF
TGTGCCACCTGGGCCGGTAGCGGGGGCTCCTACGAGCAGTACTTC
>TRBJ1-3|-|-|TRBV7-3
CATSEGDSGNTIYF
TGTGCCACCAGTGAGGGGGACTCTGGAAACACCATATATTTT
>TRBJ2-7|-|-|TRBV9
CASSVSLLGEQYF
TGTGCCAGCAGCGTTAGCCTATTAGGCGAGCAGTACTTC
>TRBJ1-6|TRBD1|few|TRBV7-9
CASSQGQGTTRDSPLHF
TGTGCCAGCAGCCAGGGACAGGGAACAACGCGAGATTCACCCCTCCACTTT
>TRBJ2-3|-|once|TRBV2
CASRDSLVEDTQYF
TGTGCCAGCCGAGATTCCCTAGTAGAGGATACGCAGTATTTT
>TRBJ2-7|-|-|TRBV7-2
CASSGIRSYEQYF
TGTGCCAGCAGTGGGATCCGGTCATACGAGCAGTACTTC
>TRBJ1-6|TRBD1|-|TRBV6-5
CASSYGQENSPLHF
TGTGCCAGCAGTTATGGACAGGAGAATTCACCCCTCCACTTT
>TRBJ1-5|-|once|TRBV28
CASTGVNGNQPQHF
TGTGCCAGCACGGGGGTTAACGGCAATCAGCCCCAGCATTTT
>TRBJ2-2|TRBD2|-|TRBV7-8
CASSLRLAGGLSTGELFF
TGTGCCAGCAGCTTACGACTAGCGGGGGGGCTAAGCACCGGGGAGCTGTTTTTT
>TRBJ1-4|TRBD1|-|TRBV14
CASSPFGQGNEKLFF
TGTGCCAGCAGCCCCTTTGGACAGGGGAATGAAAAACTGTTTTTT
>TRBJ2-3|-|-|TRBV28
CASRSSTDTQYF
TGTGCCAGCCGATCTAGCACAGATACGCAGTATTTT
>TRBJ2-7|-|-|TRBV5-6
CASSLAGLEQYF
TGTGCCAGCAGCTTGGCCGGACTCGAGCAGTACTTC
>TRBJ2-5|-|-|TRBV6-5
CASSYRRGGGQETQYF
TGTGCCAGCAGTTATCGAAGAGGGGGGGGACAAGAGACCCAGTACTTC
>TRBJ2-4|-|-|TRBV2
CAGREAAKNIQYF
TGTGCCGGCCGCGAGGCAGCCAAAAACATTCAGTACTTC
>TRBJ1-5|-|once|TRBV10-1
CASRGRRQPQHF
TGCGCCAGCAGGGGCAGGAGACAGCCCCAGCATTTT
>TRBJ2-7|-|once|TRBV5-4
CASSPQTGGGSYEQYF
TGTGCCAGCAGCCCCCAAACCGGGGGAGGTTCCTACGAGCAGTACTTC
>TRBJ2-5|-|-|TRBV19
CASSSGYIQETQYF
TGTGCCAGTAGTTCAGGGTATATTCAAGAGACCCAGTACTTC